The sequence of this TCR beta chain was determined in a study of cytomegalovirus exposure and HLA in healthy donors. The CDR3 loop spans 17 amino acids. PCR primers comprised 60 Vbeta and 13 Jbeta primers. The data were produced by immunoSEQ multiplex PCR, yet TCRdb's version contains in-frame clones alone and is incomplete. The repertoire holds about 160,000 clones, with around four fifths as singletons. Sequenced material: PBMCs. The TCR originated in a woman between 45 and 60 years old in good health and CMV-seronegative. The chain is built from TRBV12-1 and TRBJ1-3. TRBV12-1 is shown as a pseudogene. The CDR3, as DNA: TGTGCCAGCAGCTCCTTATACCGGGACTGGGCTGGAAACACCATATATTTT. It yields the protein CASSSLYRDWAGNTIYF.